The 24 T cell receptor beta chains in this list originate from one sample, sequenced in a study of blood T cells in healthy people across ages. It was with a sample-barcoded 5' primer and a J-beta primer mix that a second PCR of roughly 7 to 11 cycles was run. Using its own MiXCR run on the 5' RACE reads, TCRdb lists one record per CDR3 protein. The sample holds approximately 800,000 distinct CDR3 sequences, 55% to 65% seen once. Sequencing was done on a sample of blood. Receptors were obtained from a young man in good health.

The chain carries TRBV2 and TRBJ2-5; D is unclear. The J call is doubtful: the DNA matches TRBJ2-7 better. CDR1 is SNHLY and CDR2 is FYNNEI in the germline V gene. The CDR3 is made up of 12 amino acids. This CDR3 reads CASSGVVGEQYF. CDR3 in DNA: TGTGCCAGCAGTGGAGTAGTGGGCGAGCAGTACTTC.

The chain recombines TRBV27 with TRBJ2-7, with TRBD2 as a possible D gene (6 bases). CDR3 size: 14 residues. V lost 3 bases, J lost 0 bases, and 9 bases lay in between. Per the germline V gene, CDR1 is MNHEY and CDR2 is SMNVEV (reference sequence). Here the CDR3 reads CASSFAGSSYEQYF. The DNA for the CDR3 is TGTGCCAGCAGTTTTGCCGGGAGCTCCTACGAGCAGTACTTC.

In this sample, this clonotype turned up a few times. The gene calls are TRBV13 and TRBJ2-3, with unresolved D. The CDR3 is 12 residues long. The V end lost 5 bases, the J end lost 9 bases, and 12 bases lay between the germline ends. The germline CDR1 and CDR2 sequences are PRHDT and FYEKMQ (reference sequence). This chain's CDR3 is CASSPPTNTQYF. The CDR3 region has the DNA TGTGCCAGCAGCCCACCCACGAACACGCAGTATTTT.

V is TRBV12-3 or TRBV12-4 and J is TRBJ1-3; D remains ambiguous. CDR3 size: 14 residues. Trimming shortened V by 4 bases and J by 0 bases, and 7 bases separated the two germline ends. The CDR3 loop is CASSYTSSGNTIYF. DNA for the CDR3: TGTGCCAGCAGTTACACCTCCTCTGGAAACACCATATATTTT.

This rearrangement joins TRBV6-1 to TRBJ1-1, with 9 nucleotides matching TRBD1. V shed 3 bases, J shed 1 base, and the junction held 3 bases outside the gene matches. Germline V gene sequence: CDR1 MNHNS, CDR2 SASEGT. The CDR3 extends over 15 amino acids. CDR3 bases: TGTGCCAGCAGTGACTGGGGACAGGGGAACACTGAAGCTTTCTTT. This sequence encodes CASSDWGQGNTEAFF.

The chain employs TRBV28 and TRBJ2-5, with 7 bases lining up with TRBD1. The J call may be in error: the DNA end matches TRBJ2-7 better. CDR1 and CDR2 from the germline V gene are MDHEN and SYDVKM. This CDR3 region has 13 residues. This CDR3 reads CASQGLPGYEQYF. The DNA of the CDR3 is TGTGCCTCACAGGGGCTCCCGGGTTACGAGCAGTACTTC.

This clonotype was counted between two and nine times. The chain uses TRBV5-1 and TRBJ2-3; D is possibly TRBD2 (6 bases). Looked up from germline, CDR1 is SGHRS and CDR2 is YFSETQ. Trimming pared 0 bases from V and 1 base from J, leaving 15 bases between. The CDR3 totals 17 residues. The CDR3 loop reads CASSLAAVRGGTDTQYF. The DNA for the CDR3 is TGCGCCAGCAGCTTGGCTGCGGTCCGCGGGGGCACAGATACGCAGTATTTT. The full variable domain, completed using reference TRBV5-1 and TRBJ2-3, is KAGVTQTPRYLIKTRGQQVTLSCSPISGHRSVSWYQQTPGQGLQFLFEYFSETQRNKGNFPGRFSGRQFSNSRSEMNVSTLELGDSALYLCASSLAAVRGGTDTQYFGPGTRLTVL.

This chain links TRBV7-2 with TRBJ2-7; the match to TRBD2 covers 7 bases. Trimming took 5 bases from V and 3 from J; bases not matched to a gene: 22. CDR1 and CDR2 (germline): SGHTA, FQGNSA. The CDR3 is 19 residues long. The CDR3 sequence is CASSPRAAGVTYNSYEQYF. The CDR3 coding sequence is TGTGCCAGCAGCCCAAGGGCGGCGGGAGTCACTTATAACAGCTACGAGCAGTACTTC.

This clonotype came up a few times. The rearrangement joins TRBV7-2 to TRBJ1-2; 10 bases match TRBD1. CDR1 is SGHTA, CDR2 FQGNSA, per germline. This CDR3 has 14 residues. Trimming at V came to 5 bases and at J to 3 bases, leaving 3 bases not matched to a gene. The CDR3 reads CASSRGQGDYGYTF. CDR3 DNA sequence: TGTGCCAGCAGCCGTGGACAGGGGGACTATGGCTACACCTTC.

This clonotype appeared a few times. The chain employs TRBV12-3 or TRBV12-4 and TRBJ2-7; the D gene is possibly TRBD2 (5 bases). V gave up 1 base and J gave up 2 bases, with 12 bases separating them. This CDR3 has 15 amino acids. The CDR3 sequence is CASSLGRVVAYEQYF. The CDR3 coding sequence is TGTGCCAGCAGTTTAGGGCGGGTAGTGGCCTACGAGCAGTACTTC.

The CDR3 DNA sequence: TGTGCCAGCAGCTACAGGGAAGTCGACGAGCAGTACTTC. Translated: CASSYREVDEQYF. This sequence joins TRBV7-8 and TRBJ2-7; maybe TRBD1 (6 bases). Looked up from germline, CDR1 is SGHVS and CDR2 is FQNEAQ. V was pared by 4 bases and J by 5 bases, with 12 bases between. The CDR3 extends over 13 amino acids.

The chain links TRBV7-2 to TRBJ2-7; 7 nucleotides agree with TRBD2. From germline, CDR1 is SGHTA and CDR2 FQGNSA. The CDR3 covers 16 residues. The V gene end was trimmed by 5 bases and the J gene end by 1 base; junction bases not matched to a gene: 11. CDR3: CASSIRSWGGSYEQYF. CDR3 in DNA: TGTGCCAGCAGCATACGCTCGTGGGGAGGGTCCTACGAGCAGTACTTC.

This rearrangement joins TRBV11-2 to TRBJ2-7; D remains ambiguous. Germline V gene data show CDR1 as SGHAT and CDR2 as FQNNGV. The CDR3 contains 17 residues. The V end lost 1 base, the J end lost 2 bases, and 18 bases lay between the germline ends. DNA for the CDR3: TGTGCCAGCAGCTTAGCCCCGACGTGGGAAGCGCCCTACGAGCAGTACTTC. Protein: CASSLAPTWEAPYEQYF.

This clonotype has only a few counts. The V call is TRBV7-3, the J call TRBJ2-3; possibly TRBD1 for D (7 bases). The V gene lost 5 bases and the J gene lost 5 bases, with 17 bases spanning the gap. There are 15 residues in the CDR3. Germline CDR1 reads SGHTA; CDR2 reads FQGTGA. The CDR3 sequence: CASSTGGQSGDTQYF. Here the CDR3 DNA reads TGTGCCAGCAGCACCGGGGGACAGTCCGGAGATACGCAGTATTTT.

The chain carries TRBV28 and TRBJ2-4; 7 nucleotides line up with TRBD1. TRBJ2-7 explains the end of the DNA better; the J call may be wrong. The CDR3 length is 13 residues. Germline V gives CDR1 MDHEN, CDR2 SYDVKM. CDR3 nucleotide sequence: TGTGCCAGCAGTATACCCAGGGGGTACGAGCAGTACTTC. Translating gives CASSIPRGYEQYF.

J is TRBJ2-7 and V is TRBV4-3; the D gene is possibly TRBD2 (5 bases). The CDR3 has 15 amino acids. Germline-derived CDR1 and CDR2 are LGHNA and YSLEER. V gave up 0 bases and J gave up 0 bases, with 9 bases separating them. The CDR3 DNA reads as TGCGCCAGCAGCCAAGACTTCGGAGGCTCCTACGAGCAGTACTTC. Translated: CASSQDFGGSYEQYF.

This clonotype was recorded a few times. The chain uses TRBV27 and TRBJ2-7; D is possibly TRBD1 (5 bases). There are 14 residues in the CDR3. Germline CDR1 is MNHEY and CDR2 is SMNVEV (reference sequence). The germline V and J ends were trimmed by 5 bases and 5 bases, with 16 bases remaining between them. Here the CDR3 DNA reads TGTGCCAGCAGTCATGTAGGGGTGAGGAACGAGCAGTACTTC. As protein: CASSHVGVRNEQYF.

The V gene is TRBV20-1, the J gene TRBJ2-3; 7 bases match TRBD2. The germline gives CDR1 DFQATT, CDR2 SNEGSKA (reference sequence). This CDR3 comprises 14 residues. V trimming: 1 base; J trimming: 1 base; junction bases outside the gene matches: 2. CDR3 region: CSARATSGTDTQYF. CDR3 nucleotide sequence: TGCAGTGCTAGAGCAACTAGCGGCACAGATACGCAGTATTTT.

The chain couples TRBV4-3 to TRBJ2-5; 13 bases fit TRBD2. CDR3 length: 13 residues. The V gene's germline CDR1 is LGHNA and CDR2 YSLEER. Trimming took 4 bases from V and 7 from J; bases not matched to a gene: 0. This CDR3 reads CASSRTSGGTQYF. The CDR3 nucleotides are TGCGCCAGCAGCCGGACTAGCGGGGGGACCCAGTACTTC.

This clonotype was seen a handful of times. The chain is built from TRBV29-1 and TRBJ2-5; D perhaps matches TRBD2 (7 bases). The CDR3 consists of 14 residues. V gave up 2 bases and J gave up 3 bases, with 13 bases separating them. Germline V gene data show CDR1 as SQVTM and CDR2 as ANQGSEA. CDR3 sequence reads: CSVEKGGGEETQYF. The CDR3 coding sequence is TGCAGCGTTGAAAAGGGCGGGGGCGAAGAGACCCAGTACTTC.

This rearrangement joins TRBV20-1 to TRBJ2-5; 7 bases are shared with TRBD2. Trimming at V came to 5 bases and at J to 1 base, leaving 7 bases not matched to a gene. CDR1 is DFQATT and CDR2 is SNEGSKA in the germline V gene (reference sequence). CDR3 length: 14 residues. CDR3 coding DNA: TGCAGTGCTGGGCCCCTAGCGGCCCAAGAGACCCAGTACTTC. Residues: CSAGPLAAQETQYF.

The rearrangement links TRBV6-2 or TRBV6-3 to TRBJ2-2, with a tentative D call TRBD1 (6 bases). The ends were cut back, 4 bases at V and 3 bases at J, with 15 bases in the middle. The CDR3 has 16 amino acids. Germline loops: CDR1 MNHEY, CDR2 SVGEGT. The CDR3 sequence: CASSSRGGLDTGELFF. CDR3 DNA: TGTGCCAGCAGTTCCAGGGGTGGGCTGGACACCGGGGAGCTGTTTTTT.

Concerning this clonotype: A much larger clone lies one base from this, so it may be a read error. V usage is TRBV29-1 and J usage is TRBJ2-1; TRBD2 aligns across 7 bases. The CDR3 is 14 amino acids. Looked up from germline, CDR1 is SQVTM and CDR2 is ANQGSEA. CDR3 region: CCVVLARGDNEQFF. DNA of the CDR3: TGCTGCGTTGTACTAGCGAGAGGGGACAATGAGCAGTTCTTC.

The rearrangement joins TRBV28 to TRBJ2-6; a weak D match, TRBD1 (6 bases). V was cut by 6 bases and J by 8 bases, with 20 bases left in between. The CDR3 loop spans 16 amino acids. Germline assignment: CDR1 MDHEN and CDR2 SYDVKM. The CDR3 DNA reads TGTGCCAGCAGCCCCCCAACACAGGGTTGGTCCAACGTCCTGACTTTC. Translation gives CASSPPTQGWSNVLTF.